Presented here are 21 T cell receptor beta chains from one specimen sequenced in a study of cytomegalovirus exposure and HLA in healthy donors. The PCR ran on 60 Vbeta and 13 Jbeta primers. The assay was immunoSEQ multiplex PCR, and TCRdb's table has in-frame clones only and misses some. The sample consists of approximately 120,000 clones, approximately 85% of them appearing once. The sequencing sample was made of PBMCs. These receptors were taken from a woman aged 25 to 39 in good health and CMV-seropositive.

V usage is TRBV7-2 and J usage is TRBJ2-1; D is possibly TRBD1 (5 bases). Trimming cost V 3 bases and J 8 bases, with 11 bases left between them. Germline V gene lookup returns CDR1 SGHTA and CDR2 FQGNSA. There are 13 residues in the CDR3. CDR3 in DNA: TGTGCCAGCAGCTTCCCCTCAGGGTATGAGCAGTTCTTC. Translated: CASSFPSGYEQFF.

The rearrangement uses TRBV29-1 and TRBJ1-2, with D uncertain. Germline V lookup: CDR1 SQVTM, CDR2 ANQGSEA. V shed 3 bases and J shed 0 bases, with 11 bases lying between them. This CDR3 comprises 14 residues. The CDR3 bases are TGCAGCGTTGAGCCTTCGGGGACTAACTATGGCTACACCTTC. This gives the protein CSVEPSGTNYGYTF.

In DNA, the CDR3 is TGTGCCAGCAGGCAACAGGGGGCGCAGGGAAACACCATATATTTT. It encodes CASRQQGAQGNTIYF. The chain has TRBV7-8 and TRBJ1-3; 9 bases are a match to TRBD1. The CDR3 runs 15 residues. Germline V gene lookup returns CDR1 SGHVS and CDR2 FQNEAQ. After removal of 6 bases from V and 4 bases from J, the junction contained 7 bases not matched to a gene.

In its sample, this clone was seen once. The V and J genes are TRBV4-1 and TRBJ1-3, with 10 bases lining up with TRBD1. The V gene's germline CDR1 is MGHRA and CDR2 YSYEKL. Germline trimming cut 4 bases from V and 3 bases from J; bases unmatched to any gene: 3. This CDR3 comprises 15 residues. CDR3 DNA: TGCGCCAGCAGCCTTGGACAGGGGGGTGGAAACACCATATATTTT. Amino acids: CASSLGQGGGNTIYF.

The chain carries TRBV2 and TRBJ2-1; the match to TRBD2 covers 10 bases. This CDR3 spans 15 amino acids. V lost 6 bases and J lost 4; bases outside the gene matches: 6. The germline V gene has CDR1 SNHLY and CDR2 FYNNEI. The CDR3 loop reads CASRGQAGGYNEQFF. The CDR3 nucleotides are TGTGCCAGCAGAGGACAAGCGGGAGGGTACAATGAGCAGTTCTTC.

The chain has TRBV30 and TRBJ1-1; D uncertain. V was cut by 1 base and J by 2 bases, with 8 bases left in between. The length of the CDR3 is 13 residues. The V gene's germline CDR1 is GTSNPN and CDR2 SVGIG (reference sequence). Here the CDR3 DNA reads TGTGCCTGGAGTGAGAGGAGTAACACTGAAGCTTTCTTT. Protein: CAWSERSNTEAFF.

The chain carries TRBV5-6 and TRBJ1-6; TRBD1 might be the D (6 bases). Trimming took off 3 bases at V and 4 bases at J, with 14 bases between the two ends. The CDR3 is made up of 16 amino acids. Germline V CDR1 and CDR2: SGHDT, YYEEEE. The chain's CDR3 is CASSSGGALYNSPLHF. Written as DNA, the CDR3 is TGTGCCAGCAGCTCCGGGGGGGCGCTGTATAATTCACCCCTCCACTTT.

J is TRBJ1-6 and V is TRBV2; D ambiguous. The germline gives CDR1 SNHLY, CDR2 FYNNEI. Trimming cost V 1 base and J 5 bases, with 9 bases left between them. This CDR3 contains 15 residues. The CDR3 DNA follows: TGTGCCAGCAGTGAAGGTCTCAGCGATAATTCACCCCTCCACTTT. It specifies CASSEGLSDNSPLHF.

This clone turned up a few times. The gene calls are TRBV28 and TRBJ1-6; 7 bases map to TRBD1. Germline CDR1 is MDHEN and CDR2 is SYDVKM. The V and J ends lost 6 bases and 7 bases, in that order; junction bases with no gene match: 9. The CDR3 totals 15 residues. Here the CDR3 reads CASRASTGRNSPLHF. CDR3 DNA: TGTGCCAGCAGAGCCTCGACAGGGCGCAATTCACCCCTCCACTTT.

The chain links TRBV27 to TRBJ2-5, with D possibly matching TRBD2 (6 bases). This CDR3 comprises 14 residues. From germline, CDR1 is MNHEY and CDR2 SMNVEV (reference sequence). The V and J ends lost 3 bases and 5 bases respectively, with 13 bases between them. The CDR3 reads CASSFTSREETQYF. In DNA, the CDR3 is TGTGCCAGCAGTTTTACCTCACGGGAGGAGACCCAGTACTTC.

The chain is built from TRBV6-1 and TRBJ1-1; tentatively, D is TRBD1 (6 bases). Germline V gene data show CDR1 as MNHNS and CDR2 as SASEGT. With 10 bases removed from V and 11 bases from J, the gap between germline ends came to 17 bases. The CDR3 is 11 residues long. CDR3 DNA: TGTGCCACAGGGGATTTTGGTAGGGCTTTCTTT. It encodes CATGDFGRAFF.

This clone was recorded once. The J gene is TRBJ2-1, the V gene TRBV5-1, with D possibly being TRBD2 (6 bases). Germline lookup yields CDR1 SGHRS and CDR2 YFSETQ. Trimming pared 2 bases from V and 7 bases from J, leaving 7 bases between. The CDR3 has 12 amino acids. The CDR3 bases are TGCGCCAGCAGCTTAAGCGGGAATGAGCAGTTCTTC. Encoded protein: CASSLSGNEQFF. The whole variable domain, remainder taken from reference TRBV5-1 and TRBJ2-1, is KAGVTQTPRYLIKTRGQQVTLSCSPISGHRSVSWYQQTPGQGLQFLFEYFSETQRNKGNFPGRFSGRQFSNSRSEMNVSTLELGDSALYLCASSLSGNEQFFGPGTRLTVL.

V gene TRBV28 combines with J gene TRBJ2-1; 10 positions agree with TRBD2. Germline V gene sequence: CDR1 MDHEN, CDR2 SYDVKM. The V segment lost 3 bases and the J segment 9 bases; nucleotides outside the gene matches: 11. CDR3 length equals 16 residues. The CDR3, as DNA: TGTGCCAGCAGTTTGCTCCCTAGCGGGAGCTGGGGTGAGCAGTTCTTC. Its translation is CASSLLPSGSWGEQFF.

J is TRBJ2-5 and V is TRBV11-2, with D uncertain. The end of the DNA aligns better with TRBJ2-7, so the J call may be wrong. The CDR3 covers 12 residues. Germline V CDR1 and CDR2: SGHAT, FQNNGV. The CDR3 reads CASSLLLSEQYF. The CDR3 DNA sequence: TGTGCCAGCAGCTTATTACTTTCCGAGCAGTACTTC.

CDR3 nucleotide sequence: TGTGCCAGCAGCCTCCGGGGACAGAGCAATCAGCCCCAGCATTTT. It yields the protein CASSLRGQSNQPQHF. J is TRBJ1-5 and V is TRBV28, with 7 bases that match TRBD1. The CDR3 loop spans 15 amino acids. V was clipped by 6 bases and J by 1 base; unmatched bases: 6. Per germline, CDR1 MDHEN and CDR2 SYDVKM.

Written as DNA, the CDR3 is TGTGCCAGCAGCTTTCTTCAGGGGGTTCTTACTGAAGCTTTCTTT. Amino acid sequence: CASSFLQGVLTEAFF. This rearrangement joins TRBV5-4 to TRBJ1-1; 7 bases are a match to TRBD1. Germline V CDR1 and CDR2: SGHNT, YYREEE (reference sequence). The CDR3 contains 15 residues. The V segment lost 2 bases and the J segment 5 bases; nucleotides outside the gene matches: 9.

The rearrangement uses TRBV6-6 and TRBJ2-2; 10 bases map to TRBD2. This CDR3 is built from 15 residues. CDR1 and CDR2 from the germline V gene are MNHNY and SVGAGI (reference sequence). V dropped 3 bases and J dropped 3; count of bases not matched to a gene: 1. The CDR3 nucleotides are TGTGCCAGCAGTTATAGCGGGGGGCACACCGGGGAGCTGTTTTTT. Translated: CASSYSGGHTGELFF.

V is TRBV18 and J is TRBJ1-2, with TRBD1 matching over 7 bases. Per the germline V gene, CDR1 is KGHSH and CDR2 is LQKENI. This CDR3 is built from 15 residues. V trimming: 3 bases; J trimming: 8 bases; junction bases outside the gene matches: 12. As DNA, the CDR3 is TGTGCCAGCTCACCGGTACAGGGGAAGAAGGAGGGCTACACCTTC. It yields the protein CASSPVQGKKEGYTF.

This sequence joins TRBV7-9 and TRBJ2-7; 13 bases align to TRBD2. The junction had 4 bases not matched to a gene; V was cut back by 5 bases and J by 3 bases. The V gene's germline CDR1 is SEHNR and CDR2 FQNEAQ (reference sequence). The CDR3 sequence is 15 residues long. CDR3 region: CASSIGTSGVYEQYF. As DNA, the CDR3 is TGTGCCAGCAGCATCGGGACTAGCGGGGTCTACGAGCAGTACTTC.

The V gene is TRBV5-1, the J gene TRBJ2-3; possible D gene TRBD2, 6 bases. Germline-derived CDR1 and CDR2 are SGHRS and YFSETQ. Trimming removed 6 bases from V and 8 bases from J, with 25 bases in between. The CDR3 has 16 amino acids. CDR3 protein: CASTPFSEGTVATQYF. CDR3 DNA sequence: TGCGCCAGCACCCCCTTTTCGGAGGGCACCGTGGCTACGCAGTATTTT.

The chain has TRBV28 and TRBJ1-1; TRBD1 agrees at 8 bases. CDR3 length equals 16 residues. Trimming cost V 3 bases and J 0 bases; bases outside gene matches: 6. Germline assignment: CDR1 MDHEN and CDR2 SYDVKM. The CDR3 coding sequence is TGTGCCAGCAGTTTCTTCAGGGGGCTGATGAACACTGAAGCTTTCTTT. Its translation: CASSFFRGLMNTEAFF.